Here is one TCR beta chain with its context. The antigen is unknown. Sorting based on CD45RO/CCR7/CD25/CD127/CD95/CD27 separated CD4+ naive, central memory, regulatory and stem cell-like memory cells. Reverse transcribing all isolated RNA meant expressed TCRB transcripts were sequenced. Regulatory, naive and central memory T cell samples averaged around 3.9 million reads. Method: immunoSEQ multiplex PCR; TCRdb's copy keeps in-frame clones and lacks some. The repertoire holds 500,000 to 650,000 clones, with approximately 13% as singletons. The germline V gene has CDR1 SGHAT and CDR2 FQDESV (reference sequence). Trimming removed 5 bases from V and 2 bases from J; junction bases left unmatched: 11. The CDR3 totals 17 residues. The source of the sample is a study of beta chain features in type 1 diabetes. Study-wide points: Type 1 diabetes patients had fewer VDJ junction insertions and more deletions. Among patients with Type 1 diabetes, TCRB CDR3s were moderately but significantly shorter in every one of the four CD4+ subsets.

This rearrangement joins TRBV11-1 to TRBJ2-5; 10 bases fit TRBD1. The sample taken for sequencing was naive CD4+ T cells from blood. The sequence was collected from a man between 25 and 39 years old with type 1 diabetes. The CDR3 loop is CASSPPGAGQGQETQYF. The CDR3 DNA sequence: TGTGCCAGCAGCCCCCCTGGAGCGGGACAGGGGCAAGAGACCCAGTACTTC.